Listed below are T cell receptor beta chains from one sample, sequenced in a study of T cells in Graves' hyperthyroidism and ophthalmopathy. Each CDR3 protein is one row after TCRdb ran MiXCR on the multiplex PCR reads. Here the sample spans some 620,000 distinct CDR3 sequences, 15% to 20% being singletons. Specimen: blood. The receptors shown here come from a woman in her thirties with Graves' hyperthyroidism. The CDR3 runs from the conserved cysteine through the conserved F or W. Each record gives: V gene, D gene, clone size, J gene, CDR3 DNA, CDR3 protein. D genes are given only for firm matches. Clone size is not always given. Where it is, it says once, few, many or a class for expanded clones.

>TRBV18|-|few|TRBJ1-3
TGTGCCAGCTCACCGAACAGCTCTGGAAACACCATATATTTT
CASSPNSSGNTIYF
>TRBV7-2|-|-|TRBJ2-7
TGTGCCAGCAGCTTAGTGATGTACGAGCAGTACTTC
CASSLVMYEQYF
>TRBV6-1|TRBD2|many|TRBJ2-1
TGTGCCAGCACCCCGGGGGGGCAGAACTACAATGAGCAGTTCTTC
CASTPGGQNYNEQFF
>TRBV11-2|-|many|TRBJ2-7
TGTGCCAGCAGCTTATCGACTACCTACGAGCAGTACTTC
CASSLSTTYEQYF
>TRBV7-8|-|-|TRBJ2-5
TGTGCCAGCAGCTTAGACGGACAGAAAGAGACCCAGTACTTC
CASSLDGQKETQYF
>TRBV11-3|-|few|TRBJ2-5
TGTGCCAGCAGCCGGACAGAGACCCAAGAGACCCAGTACTTC
CASSRTETQETQYF
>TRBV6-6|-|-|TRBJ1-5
TGTGCCAGCAGTTACTCGGGGCCCCAGCAGCCCCAGCATTTT
CASSYSGPQQPQHF
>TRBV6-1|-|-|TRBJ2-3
TGTGCCAGCAGACAACAGGGCGGCGCAGATACGCAGTATTTT
CASRQQGGADTQYF
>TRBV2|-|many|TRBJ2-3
TGTGCCAGCAAAGTGGACGCCCCGAAGGGATCGCAGTATTTT
CASKVDAPKGSQYF
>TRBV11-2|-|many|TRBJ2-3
TGTGCCAGCAGCTTAGTTGGGACTAGCACAGATACGCAGTATTTT
CASSLVGTSTDTQYF
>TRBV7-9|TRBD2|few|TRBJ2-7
TGTGCCAGCAGCTTCTTAGCGGGGAACCCCTCCTACGAGCAGTACTTC
CASSFLAGNPSYEQYF
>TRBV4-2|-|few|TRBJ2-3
TGTGCCAGCAGCCAAGACCTAGAGAGAGATACGCAGTATTTT
CASSQDLERDTQYF
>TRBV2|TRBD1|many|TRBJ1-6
TGTGCCAGCAGGGGACAGCCCGAGGTGGATTCACCCCTCCACTTT
CASRGQPEVDSPLHF
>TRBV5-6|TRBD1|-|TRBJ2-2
TGTGCCAGCAGCCCAGCGGGACAGGGGACCACCGGGGAGCTGTTTTTT
CASSPAGQGTTGELFF
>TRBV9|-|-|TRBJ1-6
TGTGCCAGCAACCGTGGCGCAGTTGGGAATTCACCCCTCCACTTT
CASNRGAVGNSPLHF
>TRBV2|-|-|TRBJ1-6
TGTGCCAGCAGCCAGAGGAATGATTCACCCCTCCACTTT
CASSQRNDSPLHF
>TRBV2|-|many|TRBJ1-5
TGTGCCAGCAGACGGGAAAATAGTCAGCCCCAGCATTTT
CASRRENSQPQHF
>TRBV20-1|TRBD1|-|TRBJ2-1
TGCAGTGCTTTGGACAGGGTATACAATGAGCAGTTCTTC
CSALDRVYNEQFF
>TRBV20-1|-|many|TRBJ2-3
TGCAGTGCCAGGGATAACACAGATACGCAGTATTTT
CSARDNTDTQYF
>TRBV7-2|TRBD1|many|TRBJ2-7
TGTGCCAGCAGACGCACGGACAGGGGATACGAGCAGTACTTC
CASRRTDRGYEQYF
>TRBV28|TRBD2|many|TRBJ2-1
TGTGCCACCGGGACTAGCGGGGCCCAGGGGCAGTTCTTC
CATGTSGAQGQFF
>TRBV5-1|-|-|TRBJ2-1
TGCGCCAGCAGCTTGATTAGCGGCTACGAGCAGTTCTTC
CASSLISGYEQFF
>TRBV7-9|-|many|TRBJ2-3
TGTGCCAGCAGCGCCCTACCAGATACGCAGTATTTT
CASSALPDTQYF
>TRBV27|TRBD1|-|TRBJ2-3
TGTGCCAGCAGTTTATCGACAGGGGTGTATACAGATACGCAGTATTTT
CASSLSTGVYTDTQYF
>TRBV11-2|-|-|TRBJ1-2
TGTGCCAGCAGCTTGGGTCAGCATAACACCTTC
CASSLGQHNTF
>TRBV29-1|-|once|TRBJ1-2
TGCAGCGTTGATACGGGCTATGGCTACACCTTC
CSVDTGYGYTF
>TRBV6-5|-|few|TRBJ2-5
TGTGCCAGCAGTTACAGAACAATAGCGGCATTTGGGGAGACCCAGTACTTC
CASSYRTIAAFGETQYF
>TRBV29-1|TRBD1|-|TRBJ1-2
TGCAGCGTTGAGTCTCAGGGGGGGAACTATGGCTACACCTTC
CSVESQGGNYGYTF
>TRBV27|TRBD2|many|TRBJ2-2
TGTGCCAGCAGTCAACAACTAGCGGGAGGGTACACCGGGGAGCTGTTTTTT
CASSQQLAGGYTGELFF
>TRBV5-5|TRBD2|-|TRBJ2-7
TGTGCCAGCAGCCCATTAGCGGGAGGAGTGGACGAGCAGTACTTC
CASSPLAGGVDEQYF
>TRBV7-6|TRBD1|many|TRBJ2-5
TGTGCCAGCAGCTTATCGACAGGGGGCGGTGAGACCCAGTACTTC
CASSLSTGGGETQYF
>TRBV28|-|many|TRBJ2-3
TGTGCCAGCAGTTCTCCGGGACTGCCTCCAGATACGCAGTATTTT
CASSSPGLPPDTQYF
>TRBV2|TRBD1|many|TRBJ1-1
TGTGCCAGCATTAATCAGGGGGCTAAAGGTGGTGAAGCTTTCTTT
CASINQGAKGGEAFF
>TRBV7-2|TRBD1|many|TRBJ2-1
TGTGCCAGCAGCTGGGACAGGGGAGAGTACAATGAGCAGTTCTTC
CASSWDRGEYNEQFF
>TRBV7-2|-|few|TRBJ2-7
TGTGCCAGCAGCCTGCGGGACAAGATCTACGAGCAGTACTTC
CASSLRDKIYEQYF
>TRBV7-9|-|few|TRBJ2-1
TGTGCCAGCAGCGAAGCCGGCGGGACCCGTGGGCAGTTCTTC
CASSEAGGTRGQFF
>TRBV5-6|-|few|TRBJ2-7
TGTGCCAGCAGCTGGGACCGAGACAGGACGACCTACGAGCAGTACTTC
CASSWDRDRTTYEQYF
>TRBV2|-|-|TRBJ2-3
TGTGCCAGCAAGGGCCAAGGGCTTGGAGATACGCAGTATTTT
CASKGQGLGDTQYF
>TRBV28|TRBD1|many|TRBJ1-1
TGTGCCAGCAGTTTCTCGACAGGGGGGTTGCGGACTGAAGCTTTCTTT
CASSFSTGGLRTEAFF
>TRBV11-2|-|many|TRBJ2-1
TGTGCCAGCAGCTTAGTGGCTAGCACAAGCTACTACAATGAGCAGTTCTTC
CASSLVASTSYYNEQFF
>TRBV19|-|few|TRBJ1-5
TGTGCCAGTACGGGGAGGGGGTTATATAGCAATCAGCCCCAGCATTTT
CASTGRGLYSNQPQHF
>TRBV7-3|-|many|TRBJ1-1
TGTGCCAGCAGCTTAATTGGTGGGTGGGGTCCCGGGAACACTGAAGCTTTCTTT
CASSLIGGWGPGNTEAFF
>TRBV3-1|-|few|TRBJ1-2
TGTGCCAGCAGCCAAGGACAGGCTGGCTACACCTTC
CASSQGQAGYTF
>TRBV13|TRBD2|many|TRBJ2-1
TGTGCCAGCAGCTCACCGGGACTAGCGAAGAATGAGCAGTTCTTC
CASSSPGLAKNEQFF
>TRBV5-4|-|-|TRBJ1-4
TGTGCCAGCACCGGGCCGGGGGAAGATGAAAAACTGTTTTTT
CASTGPGEDEKLFF
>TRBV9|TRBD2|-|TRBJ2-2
TGTGCCAGCAGCAGACTGAGCGGGAGGGCCCCCGGGGAGCTGTTTTTT
CASSRLSGRAPGELFF
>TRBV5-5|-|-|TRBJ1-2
TGTGCCAGCAGCTTGTCGACAGGTTCTAACTATGGCTACACCTTC
CASSLSTGSNYGYTF
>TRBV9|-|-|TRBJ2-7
TGTGCCAGCAGCGTGGGAGGTCTGGACGAGCAGTACTTC
CASSVGGLDEQYF
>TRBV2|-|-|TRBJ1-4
TGTGCCAGCAGTGAAGAAAGGGGCAGTATAAGAGAAAAACTGTTTTTT
CASSEERGSIREKLFF
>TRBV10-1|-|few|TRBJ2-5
TGCGCCAGCAGTGAGGCAGGGTCAGAGACCCAGTACTTC
CASSEAGSETQYF